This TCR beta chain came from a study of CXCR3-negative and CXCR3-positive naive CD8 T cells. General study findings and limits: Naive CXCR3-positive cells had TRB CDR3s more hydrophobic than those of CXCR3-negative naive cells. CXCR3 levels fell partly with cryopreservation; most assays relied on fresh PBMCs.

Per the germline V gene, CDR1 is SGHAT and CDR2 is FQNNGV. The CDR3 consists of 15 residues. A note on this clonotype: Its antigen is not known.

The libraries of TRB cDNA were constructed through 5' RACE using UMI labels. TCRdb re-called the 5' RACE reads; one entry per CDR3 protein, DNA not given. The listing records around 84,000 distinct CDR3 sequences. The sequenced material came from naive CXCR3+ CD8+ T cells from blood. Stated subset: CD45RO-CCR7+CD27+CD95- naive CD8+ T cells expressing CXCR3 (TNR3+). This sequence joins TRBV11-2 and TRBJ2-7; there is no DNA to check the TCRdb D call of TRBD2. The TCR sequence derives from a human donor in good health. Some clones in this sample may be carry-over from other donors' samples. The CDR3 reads CASSFGSGPSYEQYF.